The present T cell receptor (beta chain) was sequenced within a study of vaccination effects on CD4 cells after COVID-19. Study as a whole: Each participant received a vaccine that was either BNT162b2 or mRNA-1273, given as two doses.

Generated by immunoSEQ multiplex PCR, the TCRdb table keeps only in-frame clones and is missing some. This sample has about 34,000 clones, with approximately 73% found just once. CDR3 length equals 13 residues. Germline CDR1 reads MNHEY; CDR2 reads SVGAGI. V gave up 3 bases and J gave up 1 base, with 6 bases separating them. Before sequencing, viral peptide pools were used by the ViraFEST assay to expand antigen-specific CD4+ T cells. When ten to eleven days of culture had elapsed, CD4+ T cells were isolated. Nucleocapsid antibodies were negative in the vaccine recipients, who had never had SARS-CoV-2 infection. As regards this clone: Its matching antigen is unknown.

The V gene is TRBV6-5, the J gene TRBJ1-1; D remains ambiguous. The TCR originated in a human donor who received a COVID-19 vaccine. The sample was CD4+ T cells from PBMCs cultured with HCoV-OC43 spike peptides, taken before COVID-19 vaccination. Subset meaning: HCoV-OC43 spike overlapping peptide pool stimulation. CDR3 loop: CASSYRRNTEAFF. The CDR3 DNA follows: TGTGCCAGCAGTTATCGGCGGAACACTGAAGCTTTCTTT.